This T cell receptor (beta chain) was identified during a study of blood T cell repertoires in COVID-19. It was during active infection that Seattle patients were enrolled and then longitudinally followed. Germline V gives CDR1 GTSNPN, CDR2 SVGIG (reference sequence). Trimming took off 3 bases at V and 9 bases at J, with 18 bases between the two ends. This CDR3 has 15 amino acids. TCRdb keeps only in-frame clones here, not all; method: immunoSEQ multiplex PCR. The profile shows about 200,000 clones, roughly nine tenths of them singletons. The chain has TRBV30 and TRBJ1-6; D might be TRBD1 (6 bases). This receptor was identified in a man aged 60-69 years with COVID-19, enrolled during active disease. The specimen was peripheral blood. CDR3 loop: CAWRGEGVFGSPLHF. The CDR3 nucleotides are TGTGCCTGGAGAGGCGAGGGGGTTTTTGGTTCACCCCTCCACTTT.